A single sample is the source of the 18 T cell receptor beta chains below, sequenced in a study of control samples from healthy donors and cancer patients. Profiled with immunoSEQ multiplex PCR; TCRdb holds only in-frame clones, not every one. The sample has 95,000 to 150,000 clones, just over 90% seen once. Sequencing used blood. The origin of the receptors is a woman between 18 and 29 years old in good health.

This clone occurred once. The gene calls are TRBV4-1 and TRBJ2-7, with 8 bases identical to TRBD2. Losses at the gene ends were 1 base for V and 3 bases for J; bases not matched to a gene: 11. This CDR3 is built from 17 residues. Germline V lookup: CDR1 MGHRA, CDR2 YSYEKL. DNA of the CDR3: TGCGCCAGCAGCCAAGGGGTACCGGGAGGGCCAGTCTACGAGCAGTACTTC. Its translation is CASSQGVPGGPVYEQYF.

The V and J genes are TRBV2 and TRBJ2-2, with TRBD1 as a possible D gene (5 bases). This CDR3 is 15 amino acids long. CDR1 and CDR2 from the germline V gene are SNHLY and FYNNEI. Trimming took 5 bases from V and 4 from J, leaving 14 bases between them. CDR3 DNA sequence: TGTGCCAGCAGTAGCAGGGTTCTTGGCACCGGGGAGCTGTTTTTT. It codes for CASSSRVLGTGELFF.

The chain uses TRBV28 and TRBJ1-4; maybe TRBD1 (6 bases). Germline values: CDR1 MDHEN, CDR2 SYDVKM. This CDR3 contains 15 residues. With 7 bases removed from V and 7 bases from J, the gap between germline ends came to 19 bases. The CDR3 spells CASTLSRGGTEKLFF. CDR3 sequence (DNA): TGTGCCAGCACCCTATCACGAGGGGGAACTGAAAAACTGTTTTTT.

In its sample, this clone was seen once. The CDR3 region is CASSSGGGTQYF. CDR3 coding DNA: TGTGCCAGCAGCTCAGGGGGGGGGACCCAGTACTTC. The J gene is TRBJ2-5, the V gene TRBV5-4; the D gene could be TRBD1 or TRBD2 (7 bases each). The germline CDR1 and CDR2 sequences are SGHNT and YYREEE (reference sequence). The CDR3 runs to 12 residues. Between the trimmed V and J ends, which lost 3 bases and 7 bases, there was a span of 10 bases.

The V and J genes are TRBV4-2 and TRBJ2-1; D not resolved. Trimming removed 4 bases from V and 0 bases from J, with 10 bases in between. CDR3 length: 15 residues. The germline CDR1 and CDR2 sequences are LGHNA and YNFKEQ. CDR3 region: CASSPRLASYNEQFF. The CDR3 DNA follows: TGTGCCAGCAGCCCGCGACTCGCCTCCTACAATGAGCAGTTCTTC.

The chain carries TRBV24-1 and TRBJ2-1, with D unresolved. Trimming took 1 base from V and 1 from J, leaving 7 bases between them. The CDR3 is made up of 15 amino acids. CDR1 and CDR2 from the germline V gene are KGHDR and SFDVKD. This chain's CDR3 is CATSDFASSYNEQFF. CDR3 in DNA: TGTGCCACCAGTGATTTCGCTAGTTCCTACAATGAGCAGTTCTTC.

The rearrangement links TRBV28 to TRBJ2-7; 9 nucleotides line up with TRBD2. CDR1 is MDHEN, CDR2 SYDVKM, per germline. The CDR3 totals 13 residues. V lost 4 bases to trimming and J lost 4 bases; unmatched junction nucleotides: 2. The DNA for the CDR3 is TGTGCCAGCAGTTACACTAGCGGGTACGAGCAGTACTTC. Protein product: CASSYTSGYEQYF.

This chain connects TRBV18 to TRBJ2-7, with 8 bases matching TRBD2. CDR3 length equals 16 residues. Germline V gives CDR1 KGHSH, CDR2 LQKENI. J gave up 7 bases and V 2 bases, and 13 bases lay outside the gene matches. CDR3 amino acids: CASSPLDGRAVGEQYF. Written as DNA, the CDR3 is TGTGCCAGCTCACCATTGGACGGGAGGGCCGTGGGGGAGCAGTACTTC.

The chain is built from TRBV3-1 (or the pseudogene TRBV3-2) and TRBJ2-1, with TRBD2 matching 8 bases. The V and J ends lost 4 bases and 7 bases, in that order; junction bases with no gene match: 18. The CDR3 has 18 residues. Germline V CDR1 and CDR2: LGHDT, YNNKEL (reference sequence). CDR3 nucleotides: TGTGCCAGCAGCCCGTGGGGGACTTCCGGGGGGGCCACGAATGAGCAGTTCTTC. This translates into CASSPWGTSGGATNEQFF.

CDR3 amino acids: CASREGQLLCTEAFF. The CDR3 bases are TGCGCCAGCAGGGAGGGACAACTCCTGTGCACTGAAGCTTTCTTT. The chain joins TRBV10-1 to TRBJ1-1; tentatively, D is TRBD1 (6 bases). V gave up 6 bases and J gave up 4 bases, with 18 bases separating them. The CDR3 has 15 residues. CDR1 and CDR2 from the germline V gene are WNHNN and SYGVQD (reference sequence).

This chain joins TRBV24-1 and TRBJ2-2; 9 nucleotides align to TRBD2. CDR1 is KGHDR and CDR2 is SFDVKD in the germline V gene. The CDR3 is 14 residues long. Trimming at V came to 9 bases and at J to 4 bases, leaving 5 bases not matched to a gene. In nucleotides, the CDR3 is TGTGCCACCGGGCGAGCGGGGGGCACCGGGGAGCTGTTTTTT. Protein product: CATGRAGGTGELFF.

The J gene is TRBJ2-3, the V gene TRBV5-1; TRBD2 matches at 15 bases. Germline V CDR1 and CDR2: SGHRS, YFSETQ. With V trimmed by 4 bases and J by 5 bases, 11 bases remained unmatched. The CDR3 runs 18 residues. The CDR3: CASSLNRTSGGAKDTQYF. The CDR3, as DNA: TGCGCCAGCAGCCTTAACAGGACTAGCGGGGGGGCCAAAGATACGCAGTATTTT. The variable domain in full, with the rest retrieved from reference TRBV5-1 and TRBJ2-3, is KAGVTQTPRYLIKTRGQQVTLSCSPISGHRSVSWYQQTPGQGLQFLFEYFSETQRNKGNFPGRFSGRQFSNSRSEMNVSTLELGDSALYLCASSLNRTSGGAKDTQYFGPGTRLTVL.

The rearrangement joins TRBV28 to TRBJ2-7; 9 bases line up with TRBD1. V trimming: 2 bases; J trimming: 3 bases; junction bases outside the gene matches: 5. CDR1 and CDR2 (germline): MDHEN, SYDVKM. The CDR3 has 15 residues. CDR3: CASSLGGTGIYEQYF. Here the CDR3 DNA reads TGTGCCAGCAGTTTAGGTGGGACAGGGATCTACGAGCAGTACTTC.

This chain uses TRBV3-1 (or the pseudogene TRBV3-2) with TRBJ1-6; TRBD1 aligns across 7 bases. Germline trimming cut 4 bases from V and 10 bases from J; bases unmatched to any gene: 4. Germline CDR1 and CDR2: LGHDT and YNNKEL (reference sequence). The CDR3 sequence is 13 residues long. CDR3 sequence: CASSRRGQSPLHF. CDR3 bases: TGTGCCAGCAGCCGTAGGGGGCAATCACCCCTCCACTTT.

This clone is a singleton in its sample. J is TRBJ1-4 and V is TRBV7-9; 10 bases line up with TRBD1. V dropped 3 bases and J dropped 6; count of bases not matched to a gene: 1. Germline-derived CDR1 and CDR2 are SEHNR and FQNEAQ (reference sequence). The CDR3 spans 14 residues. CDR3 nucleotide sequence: TGTGCCAGCAGCTTGGGGACAGGGGATGAAAAACTGTTTTTT. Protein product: CASSLGTGDEKLFF.

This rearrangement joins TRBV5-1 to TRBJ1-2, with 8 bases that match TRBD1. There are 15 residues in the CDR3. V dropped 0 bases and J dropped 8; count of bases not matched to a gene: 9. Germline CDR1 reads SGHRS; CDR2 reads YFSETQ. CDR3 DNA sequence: TGCGCCAGCAGCTTGGAAGCCAGGGGGCCGGAAGGCTACACCTTC. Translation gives CASSLEARGPEGYTF.

In DNA, the CDR3 is TGTGCCACCAGCAGAGTCGCCCTACTGTCCTACAATGAGCAGTTCTTC. This encodes CATSRVALLSYNEQFF. The V gene is TRBV15, the J gene TRBJ2-1; unclear D gene. Deletions cut 1 base from V and 1 base from J, with 11 bases between. The CDR3 totals 16 residues. Germline CDR1 is LNHNV and CDR2 is YYDKDF (reference sequence).

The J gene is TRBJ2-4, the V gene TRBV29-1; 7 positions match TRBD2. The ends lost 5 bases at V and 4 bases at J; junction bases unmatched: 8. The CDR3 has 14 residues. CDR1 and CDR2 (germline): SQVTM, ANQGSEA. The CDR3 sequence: CSVSTSPVKNIQYF. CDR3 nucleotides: TGCAGCGTTTCGACTAGCCCTGTTAAAAACATTCAGTACTTC.